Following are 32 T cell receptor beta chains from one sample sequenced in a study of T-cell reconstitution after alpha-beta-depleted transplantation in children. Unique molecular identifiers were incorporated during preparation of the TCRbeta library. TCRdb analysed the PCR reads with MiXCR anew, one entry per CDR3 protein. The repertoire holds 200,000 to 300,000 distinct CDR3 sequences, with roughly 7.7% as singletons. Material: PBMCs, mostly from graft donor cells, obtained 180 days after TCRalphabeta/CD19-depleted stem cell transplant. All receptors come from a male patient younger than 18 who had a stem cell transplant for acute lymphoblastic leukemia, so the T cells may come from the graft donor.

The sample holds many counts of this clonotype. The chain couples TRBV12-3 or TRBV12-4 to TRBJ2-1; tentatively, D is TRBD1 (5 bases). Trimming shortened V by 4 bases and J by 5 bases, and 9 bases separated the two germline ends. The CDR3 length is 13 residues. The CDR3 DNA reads TGTGCCAGCAGTTCGACAGCAAACAATGAGCAGTTCTTC. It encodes CASSSTANNEQFF.

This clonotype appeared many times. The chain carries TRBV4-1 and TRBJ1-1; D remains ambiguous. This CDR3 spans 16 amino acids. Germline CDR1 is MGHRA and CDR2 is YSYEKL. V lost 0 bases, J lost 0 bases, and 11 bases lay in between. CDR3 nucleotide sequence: TGCGCCAGCAGCCAAGATAGGCTATGGGTGAACACTGAAGCTTTCTTT. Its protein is CASSQDRLWVNTEAFF.

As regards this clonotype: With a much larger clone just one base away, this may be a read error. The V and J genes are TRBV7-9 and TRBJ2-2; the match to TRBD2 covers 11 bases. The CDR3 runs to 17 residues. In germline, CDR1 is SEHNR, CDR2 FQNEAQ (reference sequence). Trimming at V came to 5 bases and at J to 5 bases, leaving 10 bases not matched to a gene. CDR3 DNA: TGTGCCAGCAGCCCCCGACTAGCGGGAATTAGGACCGGGGAGCTGTTTTTT. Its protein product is CASSPRLAGIRTGELFF.

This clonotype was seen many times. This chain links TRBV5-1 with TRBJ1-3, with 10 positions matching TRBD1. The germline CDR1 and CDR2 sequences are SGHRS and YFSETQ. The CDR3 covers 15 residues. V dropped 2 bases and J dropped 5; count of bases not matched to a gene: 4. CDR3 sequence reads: CASSFGQGGRNTIYF. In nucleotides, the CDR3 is TGCGCCAGCAGCTTCGGACAGGGGGGGAGAAACACCATATATTTT.

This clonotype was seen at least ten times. Here the CDR3 reads CASSQIPPGSGHEQYF. CDR3 DNA: TGCGCCAGCAGCCAAATTCCCCCGGGTAGCGGGCACGAGCAGTACTTC. This rearrangement joins TRBV4-1 to TRBJ2-7; 7 nucleotides agree with TRBD2. The CDR3 is made up of 16 amino acids. In germline, CDR1 is MGHRA, CDR2 YSYEKL. Germline trimming cut 2 bases from V and 5 bases from J; bases unmatched to any gene: 12.

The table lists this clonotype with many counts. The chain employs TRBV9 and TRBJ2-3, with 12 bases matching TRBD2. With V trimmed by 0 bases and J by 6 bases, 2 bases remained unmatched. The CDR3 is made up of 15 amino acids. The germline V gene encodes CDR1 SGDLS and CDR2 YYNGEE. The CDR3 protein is CASSVGLAGEDTQYF. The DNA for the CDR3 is TGTGCCAGCAGCGTAGGACTAGCGGGAGAGGATACGCAGTATTTT. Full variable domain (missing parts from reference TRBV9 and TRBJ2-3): DSGVTQTPKHLITATGQRVTLRCSPRSGDLSVYWYQQSLDQGLQFLIQYYNGEERAKGNILERFSAQQFPDLHSELNLSSLELGDSALYFCASSVGLAGEDTQYFGPGTRLTVL.

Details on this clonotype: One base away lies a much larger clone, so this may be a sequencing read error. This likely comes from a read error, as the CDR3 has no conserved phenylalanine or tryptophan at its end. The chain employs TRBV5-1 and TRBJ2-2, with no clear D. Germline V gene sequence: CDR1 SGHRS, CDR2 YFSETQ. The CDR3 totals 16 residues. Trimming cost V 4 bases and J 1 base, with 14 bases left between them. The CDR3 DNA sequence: TGCGCCAGCAGCCCTCAGGAGCTCTTGAACACCGGGGAGCTGTTTCTT. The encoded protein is CASSPQELLNTGELFL.

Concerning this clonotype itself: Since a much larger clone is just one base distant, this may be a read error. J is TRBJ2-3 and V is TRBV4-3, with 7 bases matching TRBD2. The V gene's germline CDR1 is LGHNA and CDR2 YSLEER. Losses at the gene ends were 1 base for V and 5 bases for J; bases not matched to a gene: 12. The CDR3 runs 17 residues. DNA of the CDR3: TGCGCCAGCAGCCAAGGCCCGGCTAGCGGATACATAGATACGCAGTATTTT. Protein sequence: CASSQGPASGYIDTQYF.

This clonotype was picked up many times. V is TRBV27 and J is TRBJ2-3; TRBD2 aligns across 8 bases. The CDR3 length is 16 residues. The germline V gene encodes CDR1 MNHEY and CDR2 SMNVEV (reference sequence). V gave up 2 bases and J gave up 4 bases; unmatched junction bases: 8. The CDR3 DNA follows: TGTGCCAGCAGTTTAACGGGACTAGGGTTAGCAGATACGCAGTATTTT. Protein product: CASSLTGLGLADTQYF.

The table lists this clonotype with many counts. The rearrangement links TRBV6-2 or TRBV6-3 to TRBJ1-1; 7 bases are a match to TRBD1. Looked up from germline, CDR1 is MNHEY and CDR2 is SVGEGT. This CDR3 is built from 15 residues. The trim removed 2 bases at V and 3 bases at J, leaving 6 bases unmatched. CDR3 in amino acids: CASSYVPTGYTEAFF. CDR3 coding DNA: TGTGCCAGCAGTTACGTCCCGACAGGGTACACTGAAGCTTTCTTT.

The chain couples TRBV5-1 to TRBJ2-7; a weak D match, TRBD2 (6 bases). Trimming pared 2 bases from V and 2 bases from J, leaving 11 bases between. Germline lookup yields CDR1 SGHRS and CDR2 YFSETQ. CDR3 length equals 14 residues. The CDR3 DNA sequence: TGCGCCAGCAGCTTTCAAGGACTACCCTACGAGCAGTACTTC. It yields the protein CASSFQGLPYEQYF.

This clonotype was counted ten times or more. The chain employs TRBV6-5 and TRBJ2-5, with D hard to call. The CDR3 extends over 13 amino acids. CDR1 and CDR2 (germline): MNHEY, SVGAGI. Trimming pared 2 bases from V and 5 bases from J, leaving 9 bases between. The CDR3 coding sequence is TGTGCCAGCAGTTACGGCCTAGTGGAGACCCAGTACTTC. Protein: CASSYGLVETQYF.

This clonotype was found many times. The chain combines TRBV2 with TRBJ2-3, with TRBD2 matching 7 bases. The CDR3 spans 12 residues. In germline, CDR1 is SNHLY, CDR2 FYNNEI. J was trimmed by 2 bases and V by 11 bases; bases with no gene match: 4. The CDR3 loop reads CAFQRDTDTQYF. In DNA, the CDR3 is TGTGCCTTTCAGCGGGACACAGATACGCAGTATTTT.

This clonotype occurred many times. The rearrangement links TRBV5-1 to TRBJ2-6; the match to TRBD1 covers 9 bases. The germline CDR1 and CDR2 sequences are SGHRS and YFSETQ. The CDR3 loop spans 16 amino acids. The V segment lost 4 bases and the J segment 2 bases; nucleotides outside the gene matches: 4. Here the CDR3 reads CASSLTGGAGANVLTF. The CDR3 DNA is TGCGCCAGCAGCCTCACAGGGGGCGCTGGGGCCAACGTCCTGACTTTC.

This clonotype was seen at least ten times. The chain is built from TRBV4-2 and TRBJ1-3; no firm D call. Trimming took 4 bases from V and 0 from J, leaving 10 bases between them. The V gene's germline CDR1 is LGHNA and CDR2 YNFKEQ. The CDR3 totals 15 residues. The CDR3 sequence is CASSPGLNSGNTIYF. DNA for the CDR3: TGTGCCAGCAGCCCTGGACTGAACTCTGGAAACACCATATATTTT.

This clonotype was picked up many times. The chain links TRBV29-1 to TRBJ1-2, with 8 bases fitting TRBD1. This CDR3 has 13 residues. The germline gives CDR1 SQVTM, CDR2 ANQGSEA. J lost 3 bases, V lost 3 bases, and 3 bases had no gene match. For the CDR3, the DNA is TGCAGCGTTGAGGACAGGGTCTACTATGGCTACACCTTC. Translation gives CSVEDRVYYGYTF.

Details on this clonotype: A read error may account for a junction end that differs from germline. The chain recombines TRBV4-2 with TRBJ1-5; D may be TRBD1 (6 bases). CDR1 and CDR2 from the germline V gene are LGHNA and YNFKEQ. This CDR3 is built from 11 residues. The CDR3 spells CARGPGQLCYF. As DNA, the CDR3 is TGTGCCAGGGGCCCCGGACAGCTCTGCTATTTT.

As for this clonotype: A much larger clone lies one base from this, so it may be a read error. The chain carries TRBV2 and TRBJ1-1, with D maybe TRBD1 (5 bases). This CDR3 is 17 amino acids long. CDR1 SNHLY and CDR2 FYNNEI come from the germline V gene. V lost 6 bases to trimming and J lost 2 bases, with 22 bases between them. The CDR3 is CASRSFSSTVRNTEAFF. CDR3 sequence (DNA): TGTGCCAGCAGAAGCTTCTCATCGACAGTGAGAAACACTGAAGCTTTCTTT.

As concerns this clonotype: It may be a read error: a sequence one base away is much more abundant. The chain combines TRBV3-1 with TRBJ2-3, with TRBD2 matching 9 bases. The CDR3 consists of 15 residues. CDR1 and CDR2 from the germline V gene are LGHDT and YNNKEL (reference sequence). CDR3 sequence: CACSPGTSNSDTQYF. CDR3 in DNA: TGTGCCTGCAGCCCCGGGACTAGCAATTCAGATACGCAGTATTTT.

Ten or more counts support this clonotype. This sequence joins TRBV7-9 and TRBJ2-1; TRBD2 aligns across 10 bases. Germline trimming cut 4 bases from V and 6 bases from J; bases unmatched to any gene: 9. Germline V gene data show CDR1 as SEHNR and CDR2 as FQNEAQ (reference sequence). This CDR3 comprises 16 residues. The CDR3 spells CASSSFSGRSGNEQFF. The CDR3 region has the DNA TGTGCCAGCAGCTCCTTTAGCGGGAGGAGTGGCAATGAGCAGTTCTTC.

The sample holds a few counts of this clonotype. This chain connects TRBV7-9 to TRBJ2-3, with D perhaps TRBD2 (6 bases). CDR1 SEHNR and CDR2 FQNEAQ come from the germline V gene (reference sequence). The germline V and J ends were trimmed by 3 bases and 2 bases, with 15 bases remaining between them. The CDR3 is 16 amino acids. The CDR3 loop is CASSFGGSFATDTQYF. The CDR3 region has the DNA TGTGCCAGCAGCTTTGGGGGGAGTTTTGCCACAGATACGCAGTATTTT.

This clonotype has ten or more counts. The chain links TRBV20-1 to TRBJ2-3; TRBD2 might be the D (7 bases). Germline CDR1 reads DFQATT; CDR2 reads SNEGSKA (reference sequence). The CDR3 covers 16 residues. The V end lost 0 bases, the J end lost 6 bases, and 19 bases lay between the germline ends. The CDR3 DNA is TGCAGTGCTAGAGAAAAATGGGGGGGGCCAGCGGATACGCAGTATTTT. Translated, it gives CSAREKWGGPADTQYF.

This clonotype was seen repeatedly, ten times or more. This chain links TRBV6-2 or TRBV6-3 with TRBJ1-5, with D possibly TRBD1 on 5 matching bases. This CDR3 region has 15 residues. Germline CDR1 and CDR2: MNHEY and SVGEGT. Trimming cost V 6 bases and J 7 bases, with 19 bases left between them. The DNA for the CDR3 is TGTGCCAGCAGAAGACAGCACCGGCGGAGGCAGCCCCAGCATTTT. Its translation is CASRRQHRRRQPQHF.

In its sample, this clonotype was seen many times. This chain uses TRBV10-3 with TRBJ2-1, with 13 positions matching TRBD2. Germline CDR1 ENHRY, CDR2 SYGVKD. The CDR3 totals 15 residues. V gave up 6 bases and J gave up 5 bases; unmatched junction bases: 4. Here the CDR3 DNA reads TGTGCCATCAGCTTCGGACTAGCGGGGGACAATGAGCAGTTCTTC. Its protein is CAISFGLAGDNEQFF.

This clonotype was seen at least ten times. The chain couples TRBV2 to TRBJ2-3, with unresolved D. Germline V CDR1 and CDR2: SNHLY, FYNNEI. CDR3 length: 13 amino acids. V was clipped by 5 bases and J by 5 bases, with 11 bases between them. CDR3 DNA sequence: TGTGCCAGCAGTCCCCTTGGGGTAGATACGCAGTATTTT. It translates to CASSPLGVDTQYF.

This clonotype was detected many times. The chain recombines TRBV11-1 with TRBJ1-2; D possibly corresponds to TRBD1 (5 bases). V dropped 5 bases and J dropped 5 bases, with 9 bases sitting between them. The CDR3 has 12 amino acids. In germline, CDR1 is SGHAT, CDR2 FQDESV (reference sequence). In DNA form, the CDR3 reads TGTGCCAGCAGCCGGGGCATTTATGGCTACACCTTC. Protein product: CASSRGIYGYTF.

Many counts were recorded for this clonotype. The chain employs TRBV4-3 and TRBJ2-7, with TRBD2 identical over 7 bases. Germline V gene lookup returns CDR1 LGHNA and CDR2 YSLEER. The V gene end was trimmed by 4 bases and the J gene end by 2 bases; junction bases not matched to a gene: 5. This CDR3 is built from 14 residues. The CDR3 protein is CASSRASGAYEQYF. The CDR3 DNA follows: TGCGCCAGCAGCCGGGCTAGCGGTGCCTACGAGCAGTACTTC.

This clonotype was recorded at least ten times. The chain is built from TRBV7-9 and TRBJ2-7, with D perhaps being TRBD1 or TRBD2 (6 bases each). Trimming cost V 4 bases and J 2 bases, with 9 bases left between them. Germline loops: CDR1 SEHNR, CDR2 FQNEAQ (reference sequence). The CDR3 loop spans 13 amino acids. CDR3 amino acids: CASSWGAAYEQYF. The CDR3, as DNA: TGTGCCAGCAGCTGGGGGGCAGCCTACGAGCAGTACTTC.

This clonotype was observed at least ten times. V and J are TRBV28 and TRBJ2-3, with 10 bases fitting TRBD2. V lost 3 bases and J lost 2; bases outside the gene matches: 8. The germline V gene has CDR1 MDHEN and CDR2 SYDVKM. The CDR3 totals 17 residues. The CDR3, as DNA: TGTGCCAGCAGTTTTGGCCTAGCGGGAGTAGACACAGATACGCAGTATTTT. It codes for CASSFGLAGVDTDTQYF.

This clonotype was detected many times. The CDR3 protein is CASSLKGSLTYNEQFF. The CDR3 bases are TGTGCCAGCAGCTTAAAGGGCAGCCTTACCTACAATGAGCAGTTCTTC. V usage is TRBV7-9 and J usage is TRBJ2-1; D is undetermined. The CDR3 totals 16 residues. CDR1 and CDR2 (germline): SEHNR, FQNEAQ (reference sequence). The V gene lost 2 bases and the J gene lost 2 bases, with 13 bases spanning the gap.

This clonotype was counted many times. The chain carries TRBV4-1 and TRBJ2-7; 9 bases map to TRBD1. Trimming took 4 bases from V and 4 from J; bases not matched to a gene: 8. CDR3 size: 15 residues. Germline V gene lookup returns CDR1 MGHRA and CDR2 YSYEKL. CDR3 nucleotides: TGCGCCAGCAGCCCCCAGGGGACAGGGCAATACGAGCAGTACTTC. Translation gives CASSPQGTGQYEQYF.

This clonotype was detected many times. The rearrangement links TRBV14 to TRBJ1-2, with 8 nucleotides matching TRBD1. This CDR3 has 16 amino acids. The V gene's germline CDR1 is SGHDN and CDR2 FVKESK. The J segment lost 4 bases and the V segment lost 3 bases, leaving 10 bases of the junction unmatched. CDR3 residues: CASSHLAGGGRYGYTF. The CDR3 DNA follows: TGTGCCAGCAGCCATCTTGCAGGGGGCGGACGCTATGGCTACACCTTC.